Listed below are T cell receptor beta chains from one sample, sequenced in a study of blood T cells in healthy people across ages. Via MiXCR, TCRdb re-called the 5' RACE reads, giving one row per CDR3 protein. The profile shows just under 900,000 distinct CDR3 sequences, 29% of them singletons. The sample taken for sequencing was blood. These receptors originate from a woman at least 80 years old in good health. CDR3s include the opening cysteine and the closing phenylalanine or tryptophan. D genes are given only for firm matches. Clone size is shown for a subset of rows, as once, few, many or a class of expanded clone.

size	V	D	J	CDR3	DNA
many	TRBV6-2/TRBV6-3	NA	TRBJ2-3	CASSWLDTQYF	TGTGCCAGCAGTTGGTTAGATACGCAGTATTTT
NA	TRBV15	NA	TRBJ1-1	CATSREGDTEAFF	TGTGCCACCAGCAGAGAGGGGGACACTGAAGCTTTCTTT
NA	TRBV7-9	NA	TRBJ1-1	CASSLEAGRRTEAFF	TGTGCCAGCAGCTTAGAGGCAGGGCGGAGGACTGAAGCTTTCTTT
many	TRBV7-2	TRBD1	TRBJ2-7	CASSSGQHSSYEQYF	TGTGCCAGCAGCTCGGGACAGCATAGCTCCTACGAGCAGTACTTC
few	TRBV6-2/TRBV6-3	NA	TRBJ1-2	CASKFRGATNYGYTF	TGTGCCAGCAAGTTTCGGGGAGCTACTAACTATGGCTACACCTTC
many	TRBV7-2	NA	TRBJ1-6	CASMRQGNSPLHF	TGTGCCAGCATGAGGCAGGGAAATTCACCCCTCCACTTT
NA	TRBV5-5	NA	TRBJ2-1	CASSLVGRGTDEQFF	TGTGCCAGCAGCTTGGTCGGCAGGGGTACGGATGAGCAGTTCTTC
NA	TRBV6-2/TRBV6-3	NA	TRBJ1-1	CASSYHFPMNTEAFF	TGTGCCAGCAGTTACCATTTCCCGATGAACACTGAAGCTTTCTTT
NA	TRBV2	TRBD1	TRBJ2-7	CASSHRQGLFLGEQYF	TGTGCCAGCAGCCATAGACAGGGGCTTTTTCTCGGGGAGCAGTACTTC
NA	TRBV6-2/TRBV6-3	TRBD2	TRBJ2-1	CASSYGGGGANEQFF	TGTGCCAGCAGTTACGGCGGGGGGGGTGCGAATGAGCAGTTCTTC
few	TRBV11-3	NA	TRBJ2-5	CASSISRVETQYF	TGTGCCAGCAGCATTAGCAGGGTGGAGACCCAGTACTTC
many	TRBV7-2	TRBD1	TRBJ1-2	CASSSDRRINGYTF	TGTGCCAGCAGCTCGGACAGGAGGATAAATGGCTACACCTTC
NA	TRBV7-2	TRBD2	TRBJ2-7	CASSEVAGTYEQYF	TGTGCCAGTAGTGAGGTAGCGGGAACCTACGAGCAGTACTTC
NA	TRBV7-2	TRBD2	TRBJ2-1	CASSLLLAAGGEQFF	TGTGCCAGCAGCTTGTTACTAGCGGCCGGGGGTGAGCAGTTCTTC
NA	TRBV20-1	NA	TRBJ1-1	CSARRGGTEAFF	TGCAGTGCTAGAAGGGGCGGCACTGAAGCTTTCTTT
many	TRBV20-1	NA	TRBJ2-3	CSARDRVMGTDTQYF	TGCAGTGCTAGAGATCGGGTAATGGGAACAGATACGCAGTATTTT
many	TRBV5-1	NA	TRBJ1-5	CASSLGPNSNQPQHF	TGCGCCAGCAGCTTGGGACCTAATAGCAATCAGCCCCAGCATTTT
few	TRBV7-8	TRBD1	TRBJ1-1	CASSPWTGQNTEAFF	TGTGCCAGCAGCCCGTGGACAGGGCAGAACACTGAAGCTTTCTTT
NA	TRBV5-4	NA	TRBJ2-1	CASSLGQGAYSEQFF	TGTGCCAGCAGCTTGGGGCAGGGAGCCTACAGTGAGCAGTTCTTC
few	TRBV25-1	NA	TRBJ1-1	CASSGGLEGREAFF	TGTGCCAGCAGTGGGGGACTAGAAGGCCGTGAAGCTTTCTTT
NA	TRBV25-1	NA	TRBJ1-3	CASSLQGAGSGNTIYF	TGTGCCAGCAGTCTACAGGGTGCGGGATCTGGAAACACCATATATTTT
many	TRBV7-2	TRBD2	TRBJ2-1	CASTGTSGGNEQFF	TGTGCCAGCACCGGGACTAGCGGGGGCAATGAGCAGTTCTTC
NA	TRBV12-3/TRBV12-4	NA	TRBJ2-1	CASSLGGPGGGNNEQFF	TGTGCCAGCAGTCTCGGGGGACCAGGTGGAGGGAACAATGAGCAGTTCTTC
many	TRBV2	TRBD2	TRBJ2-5	CASSVGTSRETQYF	TGTGCCAGCAGTGTTGGGACTAGCAGAGAGACCCAGTACTTC
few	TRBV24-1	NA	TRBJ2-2	CATSGPTGATGELFF	TGTGCCACCAGTGGCCCCACCGGAGCCACCGGGGAGCTGTTTTTT
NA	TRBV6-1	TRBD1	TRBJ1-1	CASSDRSGTGGSNTEAFF	TGTGCCAGCAGTGACCGATCCGGGACAGGGGGTTCGAACACTGAAGCTTTCTTT
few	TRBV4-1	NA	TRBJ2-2	CASSQESTGDTGELFF	TGCGCCAGCAGCCAAGAGTCGACAGGTGACACCGGGGAGCTGTTTTTT
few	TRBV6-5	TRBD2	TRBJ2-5	CASSYSTLAGGHEQYF	TGTGCCAGCAGTTACTCGACACTAGCGGGGGGACATGAGCAGTACTTC
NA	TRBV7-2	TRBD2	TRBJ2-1	CANSVGTSGGQETQFF	TGTGCCAACAGCGTTGGGACTAGCGGTGGGCAAGAGACCCAGTTCTTC
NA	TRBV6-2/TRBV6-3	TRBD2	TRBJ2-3	CASSYSLAGADTQYF	TGTGCCAGCAGTTATTCACTAGCGGGAGCAGATACGCAGTATTTT
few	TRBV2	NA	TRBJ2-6	CASSTAFSGANVLTF	TGTGCCAGCAGTACGGCTTTTTCTGGGGCCAACGTCCTGACTTTC
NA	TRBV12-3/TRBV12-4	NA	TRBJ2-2	CASSLKSVEINTGELFF	TGTGCCAGCAGTTTAAAGTCGGTGGAGATAAACACCGGGGAGCTGTTTTTT
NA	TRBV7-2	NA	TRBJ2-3	CASSRGATTDTQYF	TGTGCCAGCAGCCGGGGGGCCACCACAGATACGCAGTATTTT
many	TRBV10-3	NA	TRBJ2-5	CAISEEGQTQYF	TGTGCCATCAGTGAGGAGGGGCAGACCCAGTACTTC
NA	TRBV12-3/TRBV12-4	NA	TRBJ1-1	CASSLAHWGEAFF	TGTGCCAGCAGTTTAGCGCATTGGGGAGAAGCTTTCTTT
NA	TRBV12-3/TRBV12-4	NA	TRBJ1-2	CASSDFPMGQGYTF	TGTGCCAGCAGTGATTTCCCAATGGGTCAGGGCTACACCTTC
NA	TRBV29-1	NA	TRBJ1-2	CSVGNQGLGYTF	TGCAGCGTCGGCAATCAGGGACTCGGCTACACCTTC
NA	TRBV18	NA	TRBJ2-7	CASSPLSETSYEQYF	TGTGCCAGCTCACCCTTAAGTGAGACATCCTACGAGCAGTACTTC
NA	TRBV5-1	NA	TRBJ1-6	CASSLGLPQAPLHF	TGCGCCAGCAGCTTGGGGCTGCCCCAAGCACCCCTCCACTTT
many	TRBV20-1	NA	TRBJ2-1	CSAIRLGEQFF	TGCAGTGCTATCCGCTTAGGTGAGCAGTTCTTC
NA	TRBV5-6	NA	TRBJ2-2	CASSLYTWRGTGAGELFF	TGTGCCAGCAGCTTGTACACCTGGCGGGGTACGGGGGCCGGGGAGCTGTTTTTT